This T cell receptor beta chain was documented in a study of blood T cell repertoires in COVID-19. Sequencing used immunoSEQ multiplex PCR; TCRdb keeps in-frame clones, though not all of them. The profile shows more than 65,000 clones, more than 75% of them singletons. Trimming removed 4 bases from V and 2 bases from J, with 11 bases in between. The CDR3 is made up of 14 amino acids. CDR1 SNHLY and CDR2 FYNNEI come from the germline V gene. This clone has just one count. The receptor's source is a woman of 80 years or more with active or convalescent COVID-19. The specimen sequenced was peripheral blood. The chain uses TRBV2 and TRBJ1-1; D gene ambiguous. CDR3 DNA sequence: TGTGCCAGCAGTGGTTTCGGGGTTAACACTGAAGCTTTCTTT. Its translation: CASSGFGVNTEAFF.